This section outlines one T cell receptor beta chain sequence together with its context. What this receptor recognizes is not known. Qualities for individual bases were not recorded, and no much larger clone is one base off. Ficoll-Paque density gradient centrifugation was the method used to isolate PBMCs. Counted from cysteine to phenylalanine, this CDR3 has 15 amino acids. The retained sequence is limited to the CDR3, 45 bases, with the frame set at the first base. Deletion took 3 bases off V and 0 bases off J, with a span of 14 bases between the germline ends. As encoded in the germline V gene, CDR1 is SQVTM while CDR2 is ANQGSEA. The data originate from a study of T-cell memory formation after mild COVID-19 (dated by TCRdb to 2020 to 2023). About the study as a whole: TCR sequence clusters from the two donors were largely donor specific. Longitudinal TCRalpha and TCRbeta repertoire sequencing tracked T-cell clones expanding and contracting after mild COVID-19 in a couple of donors. The cohort comprised two young, previously healthy adult volunteers, one female and one male.

Broad study findings and their caveats: SARS-CoV-2 specificity of the second-wave clones peaking on day 37 was not confirmed. Only a couple of mild cases were covered by the study, and larger cohorts that include severe cases with pre-infection samples were considered necessary. Clones contracting from day 15 to 85 had balanced CD4/CD8 phenotypes, while a second wave expanding from day 15 to 37 was biased towards CD4+. Some responding clones were detected in pre-infection memory, which suggested that pre-existing cross-reactive memory T cells had joined the SARS-CoV-2 response. Contracting CD4+ clones appeared mostly in the CM and EM memory subsets, whereas CD8+ clones were enriched in EMRA.

Sequencing instrument: Illumina NovaSeq 6000. cDNA libraries for TCRalpha and TCRbeta were prepared by 5'RACE using constant-segment primers, with sample barcodes and unique molecular identifiers added. Trizol reagent was used to extract RNA from every sample. The libraries were amplified in two PCR steps, and the second step added a second sample barcode and Illumina TruSeq adapters. The libraries were sequenced on an Illumina NovaSeq using 2 x 150 bp paired-end reads. The authors' analysis ran thus. Demultiplexing of reads and collapsing into UMI-guided consensus sequences were performed with migec v1.2.7. Using mixcr v2.1.11, UMI consensuses were aligned to TRA and TRB V and J templates and then assembled into clonotypes. A clonotype was counted as expanded or contracted only when both edgeR and NoisET called the clonotype significant, with the noise models trained on biological replicates. edgeR calls used a false discovery rate-adjusted p below 0.01 and a log2 fold-change threshold of 1. As an exploratory analysis of dynamics, max-normalized trajectories of the 1000 most abundant clonotypes were examined with PCA combined with hierarchical clustering. The CD4 or CD8 phenotype of responding clones was assigned using the separately sequenced CD4+ and CD8+ repertoires. TCRdb itself trimmed the public reads at Q25 with fastp, ran MiXCR and retained productive beta chains. One record per CDR3 amino acid sequence lists the most common genes and DNA. Clone size and V and J calls follow TCRdb, not the original study. This sample lists about 430,000 distinct CDR3 sequences; roughly 24% were detected once. The ten most abundant clones make up about 10% of the sample.

The sample taken for sequencing was PBMCs or a T cell subset sorted from them (not recorded which). The receptor comes from an adult woman who had mild COVID-19 (a few samples of this study predate the infection). The sample titles of this study are shuffled in the database, so cell type and time point are left out; the donor was told from shared clones. The chain is made from TRBV29-1 and TRBJ1-2; there is no confident call for the D gene. This receptor carries the CDR3 CSVDPTGRSNYGYTF. The bases are TGCAGCGTTGACCCAACGGGGAGGTCTAACTATGGCTACACCTTC.